One sample yielded the 20 T cell receptor beta chains listed below, sequenced in a study of blood T cells in healthy people across ages. With a J-beta primer mix and a sample-barcoded 5' primer, a second PCR ran about 7 to 12 cycles. Via MiXCR, TCRdb re-called the 5' RACE reads, giving one row per CDR3 protein. The data hold about 620,000 distinct CDR3 sequences, with approximately 52% observed a single time. Sequenced: blood. All receptors come from a woman of 80 years or more in good health.

To note about this clonotype: This may come from a read error, since a much larger clone is one base off. The chain recombines TRBV7-9 with TRBJ2-3, with a tentative D call TRBD1 (6 bases). The CDR3 loop spans 15 amino acids. Germline V CDR1 and CDR2: SEHNR, FQNEAQ (reference sequence). This CDR3 is CAGSLADSGEDTQYF. The CDR3 DNA follows: TGTGCCGGCAGCTTAGCCGACTCAGGGGAAGATACGCAGTATTTT. Full variable domain (remainder filled in from reference TRBV7-9 and TRBJ2-3): DTGVSQNPRHKITKRGQNVTFRCDPISEHNRLYWYRQTLGQGPEFLTYFQNEAQLEKSRLLSDRFSAERPKGSFSTLEIQRTEQGDSAMYLCAGSLADSGEDTQYFGPGTRLTVL.

This clonotype was detected ten times or more. The chain couples TRBV29-1 to TRBJ2-3; tentative D call: TRBD1 (5 bases). Trimming took 2 bases from V and 6 from J, leaving 9 bases between them. CDR3 length equals 12 residues. CDR1 is SQVTM and CDR2 is ANQGSEA in the germline V gene. This chain's CDR3 is CSVERGGDTQYF. CDR3 bases: TGCAGCGTTGAAAGGGGTGGCGATACGCAGTATTTT.

The chain combines TRBV15 with TRBJ1-2; no firm D call. Germline CDR1 reads LNHNV; CDR2 reads YYDKDF (reference sequence). The CDR3 sequence is 14 residues long. The V end was cut by 1 base, the J end by 4 bases, with 10 bases between. The CDR3 region is CATSRGEGTYGYTF. Written as DNA, the CDR3 is TGTGCCACCAGCAGAGGTGAGGGAACCTATGGCTACACCTTC. Together with reference TRBV15 and TRBJ1-2, the CDR3 gives the full variable domain: DAMVIQNPRYQVTQFGKPVTLSCSQTLNHNVMYWYQQKSSQAPKLLFHYYDKDFNNEADTPDNFQSRRPNTSFCFLDIRSPGLGDTAMYLCATSRGEGTYGYTFGSGTRLTVV.

This clonotype appeared once. The chain is built from TRBV20-1 and TRBJ1-1; D perhaps matches TRBD1 (5 bases). The CDR3 totals 10 residues. From germline, CDR1 is DFQATT and CDR2 SNEGSKA (reference sequence). Trimming pared 5 bases from V and 9 bases from J, leaving 10 bases between. Here the CDR3 reads CSAGGAQAFF. In DNA form, the CDR3 reads TGCAGTGCTGGTGGGGCGCAAGCTTTCTTT.

This clonotype has at least ten counts. The rearrangement links TRBV24-1 to TRBJ1-2, with 9 bases identical to TRBD1. V was pared by 4 bases and J by 3 bases, with 17 bases of the junction left unmatched. The V gene's germline CDR1 is KGHDR and CDR2 SFDVKD. The CDR3 loop spans 19 amino acids. CDR3 nucleotide sequence: TGTGCCACCAGTGACATGACAGGGGGTGCCACCCACCCCTACTATGGCTACACCTTC. Its translation: CATSDMTGGATHPYYGYTF.

This clonotype was seen ten or more times. This chain connects TRBV20-1 to TRBJ2-6; no definite D call. CDR1 DFQATT and CDR2 SNEGSKA come from the germline V gene (reference sequence). The CDR3 spans 15 residues. Trimming pared 0 bases from V and 1 base from J, leaving 7 bases between. The CDR3 DNA sequence: TGCAGTGCTAGAGATGGGCGTTCTGGGGCCAACGTCCTGACTTTC. Translation gives CSARDGRSGANVLTF.

In this sample, this clonotype turned up a few times. This chain uses TRBV29-1 with TRBJ2-7; 13 bases match TRBD2. The end of the DNA fits TRBJ2-5 better, so the J call may be wrong. CDR1 and CDR2 from the germline V gene are SQVTM and ANQGSEA. The CDR3 runs to 13 residues. The CDR3 here is CSAGLAGEETQYF. CDR3 bases: TGCAGCGCTGGACTAGCGGGGGAAGAGACCCAGTACTTC.

In the case of this clonotype: Sequence at one end of the junction differs from germline and may be a read error. This chain joins TRBV29-1 and TRBJ1-2; D remains ambiguous. From germline, CDR1 is SQVTM and CDR2 ANQGSEA. This CDR3 contains 12 residues. The CDR3 DNA follows: TGCAGCGTTGAAGAAGTAGAGGATGGTTACACCTTC. This translates into CSVEEVEDGYTF.

The chain joins TRBV10-3 to TRBJ1-5; 8 bases are a match to TRBD1. The CDR3 loop spans 15 amino acids. The J segment lost 11 bases and the V segment lost 2 bases, leaving 11 bases of the junction unmatched. Germline V gene data show CDR1 as ENHRY and CDR2 as SYGVKD. The CDR3 coding sequence is TGTGCCATCAGTGAGGTGTTCGGGACAGGAGGCGCCCAGCATTTT. It yields the protein CAISEVFGTGGAQHF.

In this sample, this clonotype turned up a few times. The genes are TRBV6-5 and TRBJ1-2; D uncertain. Trimming left V 7 bases short and J 4 bases short, with 13 bases between. Germline assignment: CDR1 MNHEY and CDR2 SVGAGI. CDR3 size: 13 residues. CDR3 in DNA: TGTGCCAGCACCCCCTCTGTTGGCTATGGCTACACCTTC. Encoded protein: CASTPSVGYGYTF.

The chain couples TRBV21-1 to TRBJ2-4; the listed D gene, TRBD2, was not tested against the DNA. TRBV21-1 is described as a pseudogene. CDR3 length: 21 amino acids. The CDR3 nucleotides read TGTGCCAGCAGCAAACCCGGACTAGCGGGAGTCCCGTTCGGGGCCAAAAACATTCAGTACTTC. It is translated as CASSKPGLAGVPFGAKNIQYF.

This chain uses TRBV20-1 with TRBJ1-5, with 7 bases lining up with TRBD1. V shed 4 bases, J shed 2 bases, and the junction held 14 bases outside the gene matches. The CDR3 sequence is 17 residues long. Germline lookup yields CDR1 DFQATT and CDR2 SNEGSKA (reference sequence). The CDR3 DNA follows: TGCAGTGCTAAGACAGGGCGAGTGATAGTGGGCAATCAGCCCCAGCATTTT. Amino acids: CSAKTGRVIVGNQPQHF.

A word on this clonotype: At one end the junction does not follow the germline gene, possibly because of a read error. The rearrangement joins TRBV7-9 to TRBJ1-4; 9 bases align to TRBD1. Germline V gives CDR1 SEHNR, CDR2 FQNEAQ (reference sequence). The CDR3 is 14 residues long. CDR3 residues: CAGSFWTGDEKLFF. CDR3 in DNA: TGTGCCGGCAGCTTTTGGACAGGGGATGAAAAACTGTTTTTT.

The rearrangement uses TRBV5-4 and TRBJ2-3; 7 nucleotides line up with TRBD1. Germline V gene data show CDR1 as SGHNT and CDR2 as YYREEE (reference sequence). The V and J ends lost 3 bases and 4 bases, in that order; junction bases with no gene match: 5. The length of the CDR3 is 14 residues. DNA for the CDR3: TGTGCCAGCAGCTGGGACAGACGACCAGATACGCAGTATTTT. This encodes CASSWDRRPDTQYF.

V is TRBV5-1 and J is TRBJ2-1; TRBD1 agrees at 7 bases. The ends lost 4 bases at V and 3 bases at J; junction bases unmatched: 7. CDR3 length: 15 residues. Germline V lookup: CDR1 SGHRS, CDR2 YFSETQ. The CDR3 protein is CASSDPGQNYNEQFF. The CDR3 nucleotides are TGCGCCAGCAGCGACCCGGGACAGAACTACAATGAGCAGTTCTTC.

The V and J genes are TRBV27 and TRBJ2-1; TRBD1 matches at 7 bases. V trimming: 5 bases; J trimming: 3 bases; junction bases outside the gene matches: 13. Germline loops: CDR1 MNHEY, CDR2 SMNVEV (reference sequence). The length of the CDR3 is 17 residues. This CDR3 is CASSLTSTGSIYNEQFF. The CDR3 DNA reads as TGTGCCAGCAGTCTGACTTCGACAGGGTCAATCTACAATGAGCAGTTCTTC.

The sample holds one count of this clonotype. The gene calls are TRBV7-9 and TRBJ2-6, with D perhaps matching TRBD2 (5 bases). The V end lost 0 bases, the J end lost 3 bases, and 9 bases lay between the germline ends. This CDR3 comprises 16 residues. CDR1 is SEHNR and CDR2 is FQNEAQ in the germline V gene (reference sequence). In DNA form, the CDR3 reads TGTGCCAGCAGCTTAGCTGCTCGGGGTGGGGCCAACGTCCTGACTTTC. Translated: CASSLAARGGANVLTF.

J is TRBJ2-3 and V is TRBV2, with TRBD2 matching over 7 bases. In germline, CDR1 is SNHLY, CDR2 FYNNEI. CDR3 length equals 15 residues. The J segment lost 4 bases and the V segment lost 7 bases, leaving 11 bases of the junction unmatched. CDR3 protein: CASTMTSRTSDTQYF. The CDR3, as DNA: TGTGCCAGCACCATGACTAGCAGAACGTCAGATACGCAGTATTTT.

The chain combines TRBV9 with TRBJ2-3, with 7 bases that match TRBD2. V was pared by 3 bases and J by 0 bases, with 4 bases of the junction left unmatched. In germline, CDR1 is SGDLS, CDR2 YYNGEE. This CDR3 is built from 15 residues. This CDR3 is CASSATSVSTDTQYF. DNA for the CDR3: TGTGCCAGCAGCGCTACTAGCGTTAGCACAGATACGCAGTATTTT.

The chain joins TRBV12-3 or TRBV12-4 to TRBJ2-3; D unclear. This CDR3 spans 12 amino acids. Trimming left V 6 bases short and J 3 bases short, with 7 bases between. CDR3: CASRLLTDTQYF. DNA for the CDR3: TGTGCCAGCAGATTGCTTACAGATACGCAGTATTTT.